Below, 22 T cell receptor beta chains from the same sample are listed, as sequenced in a study of beta chain features in type 1 diabetes. Sequencing targeted expressed TCRB transcripts, as all isolated RNA had been reverse transcribed. Measured with immunoSEQ multiplex PCR; TCRdb has only the in-frame clones, and not every one. This sample has almost 350,000 clones, with under 8.5% found just once. Sequencing input: central memory CD4+ T cells from blood. The receptors derive from a woman aged 18-29 years in good health.

J is TRBJ2-2 and V is TRBV19; maybe TRBD2 (7 bases). CDR1 is LNHDA, CDR2 SQIVND, per germline (reference sequence). This CDR3 comprises 16 residues. Trimming removed 9 bases at V and 4 bases at J, with 21 bases between. As DNA, the CDR3 is TGTGCCAGCTTGAAGGCGGGAGACAGGCGCACCGGGGAGCTGTTTTTT. As protein: CASLKAGDRRTGELFF.

The chain uses TRBV5-1 and TRBJ2-4, with TRBD2 as a possible D gene (6 bases). This CDR3 is built from 15 residues. CDR1 and CDR2 (germline): SGHRS, YFSETQ. Deletions cut 4 bases from V and 6 bases from J, with 17 bases between. DNA of the CDR3: TGCGCCAGCAGCCAGAGCGGGTCGGCGGTAAACATTCAGTACTTC. Translated, it gives CASSQSGSAVNIQYF.

The sample holds a few counts of this clone. The genes are TRBV2 and TRBJ2-4; the D is unclear. With 7 bases removed from V and 0 bases from J, the gap between germline ends came to 7 bases. The CDR3 extends over 13 amino acids. CDR1 and CDR2 (germline): SNHLY, FYNNEI. CDR3 residues: CASTGPAKNIQYF. DNA for the CDR3: TGTGCCAGCACTGGTCCAGCCAAAAACATTCAGTACTTC.

This sequence joins TRBV5-1 and TRBJ2-7; TRBD2 matches 11 bases. The CDR3 contains 16 residues. Trimming removed 0 bases from V and 4 bases from J; junction bases left unmatched: 6. CDR1 is SGHRS, CDR2 YFSETQ, per germline. The CDR3 here is CASSLDPSGRTYEQYF. CDR3 bases: TGCGCCAGCAGCTTGGATCCTAGCGGGAGGACTTACGAGCAGTACTTC.

The rearrangement uses TRBV5-4 and TRBJ1-3; possible D gene TRBD1, 5 bases. Germline loops: CDR1 SGHNT, CDR2 YYREEE (reference sequence). The V gene lost 1 base and the J gene lost 2 bases, with 10 bases spanning the gap. The CDR3 sequence is 15 residues long. The CDR3 here is CASSLPSGPGNTIYF. The CDR3 DNA reads as TGTGCCAGCAGCTTGCCCTCAGGGCCTGGAAACACCATATATTTT.

There are a few counts of this clone. The chain joins TRBV28 to TRBJ2-7; 10 bases agree with TRBD2. The germline CDR1 and CDR2 sequences are MDHEN and SYDVKM. V was clipped by 7 bases and J by 4 bases; unmatched bases: 10. This CDR3 has 15 residues. CDR3 nucleotide sequence: TGTGCCAGCACCGTGCTAGCGGGGGATCTTTACGAGCAGTACTTC. As protein: CASTVLAGDLYEQYF.

This sequence joins TRBV7-3 and TRBJ2-7; no clear D. This CDR3 is 13 amino acids long. Germline V gives CDR1 SGHTA, CDR2 FQGTGA. V gave up 2 bases and J gave up 0 bases, with 5 bases separating them. CDR3 in amino acids: CASSLAGSYEQYF. The CDR3 nucleotides are TGTGCCAGCAGCTTAGCAGGCTCCTACGAGCAGTACTTC.

This clone has more than one count but fewer than ten. V and J are TRBV5-1 and TRBJ2-1; TRBD1 agrees at 12 bases. With 4 bases clipped from V and 8 bases from J, the junction kept 7 bases outside the gene matches. Germline assignment: CDR1 SGHRS and CDR2 YFSETQ. The CDR3 totals 15 residues. The DNA of the CDR3 is TGCGCCAGCAGCGCGGGACAGGGGGCGCATGATGAGCAGTTCTTC. It specifies CASSAGQGAHDEQFF. Variable domain in full (rest from reference TRBV5-1 and TRBJ2-1): KAGVTQTPRYLIKTRGQQVTLSCSPISGHRSVSWYQQTPGQGLQFLFEYFSETQRNKGNFPGRFSGRQFSNSRSEMNVSTLELGDSALYLCASSAGQGAHDEQFFGPGTRLTVL.

This clone was seen more than once but under ten times. The chain is built from TRBV28 and TRBJ1-1, with TRBD1 as a possible D gene (5 bases). Trimming removed 5 bases at V and 3 bases at J, with 10 bases between. CDR1 MDHEN and CDR2 SYDVKM come from the germline V gene. The CDR3 consists of 13 residues. The CDR3 sequence: CASSRIGDTEAFF. The DNA for the CDR3 is TGTGCCAGCAGTCGTATAGGGGACACTGAAGCTTTCTTT. The variable domain in full, completed from reference TRBV28 and TRBJ1-1, reads DVKVTQSSRYLVKRTGEKVFLECVQDMDHENMFWYRQDPGLGLRLIYFSYDVKMKEKGDIPEGYSVSREKKERFSLILESASTNQTSMYLCASSRIGDTEAFFGQGTRLTVV.

V and J are TRBV7-2 and TRBJ2-2, with 8 bases fitting TRBD2. Germline V gene data show CDR1 as SGHTA and CDR2 as FQGNSA. The CDR3 is 16 residues long. Losses at the gene ends were 1 base for V and 7 bases for J; bases not matched to a gene: 8. This chain's CDR3 is CASSLDSGVESGELFF. CDR3 DNA sequence: TGTGCCAGCAGCTTAGATAGCGGGGTTGAAAGCGGGGAGCTGTTTTTT. The whole variable domain, filled in from reference TRBV7-2 and TRBJ2-2, reads GAGVSQSPSNKVTEKGKDVELRCDPISGHTALYWYRQSLGQGLEFLIYFQGNSAPDKSGLPSDRFSAERTGGSVSTLTIQRTQQEDSAVYLCASSLDSGVESGELFFGEGSRLTVL.

This clone was found a few times. The chain carries TRBV10-3 and TRBJ2-3; 9 bases are a match to TRBD2. CDR1 and CDR2 from the germline V gene are ENHRY and SYGVKD. V lost 3 bases, J lost 6 bases, and 7 bases stayed unmatched. The CDR3 spans 15 residues. The CDR3 loop is CAISDPSGKLDTQYF. The CDR3 DNA is TGTGCCATCAGTGATCCTAGCGGGAAATTGGATACGCAGTATTTT.

The J gene is TRBJ2-3, the V gene TRBV13, with TRBD1 identical over 9 bases. CDR1 and CDR2 (germline): PRHDT, FYEKMQ (reference sequence). The CDR3 consists of 17 residues. With 2 bases clipped from V and 6 bases from J, the junction kept 12 bases outside the gene matches. DNA of the CDR3: TGTGCCAGCAGCTTACAAACGGGAAACAGGGGGCGGGATACGCAGTATTTT. Translated: CASSLQTGNRGRDTQYF.

This clone was detected a few times. A read error may explain this, as a much larger clone is one base away. The chain carries TRBV6-6 and TRBJ2-2; D remains ambiguous. V was cut by 6 bases and J by 3 bases, with 5 bases left in between. Germline V gene data show CDR1 as MNHNY and CDR2 as SVGAGI (reference sequence). The CDR3 totals 12 residues. The CDR3 coding sequence is TGTGCCAGCAGCCCCTACACCGGGGAGCTGTTTTTT. Protein sequence: CASSPYTGELFF.

The chain links TRBV4-2 to TRBJ2-7; 8 bases agree with TRBD2. The CDR3 loop spans 15 amino acids. The ends lost 4 bases at V and 4 bases at J; junction bases unmatched: 9. Per the germline V gene, CDR1 is LGHNA and CDR2 is YNFKEQ. The CDR3 DNA is TGTGCCAGCAGCCCCGGTCCCACTAGCGGATACGAGCAGTACTTC. This codes for CASSPGPTSGYEQYF.

V usage is TRBV18 and J usage is TRBJ1-1; D gene unclear. Germline V gene sequence: CDR1 KGHSH, CDR2 LQKENI. V was clipped by 2 bases and J by 0 bases, with 13 bases between them. The CDR3 has 16 amino acids. CDR3 in amino acids: CASSPVAINLNTEAFF. Written as DNA, the CDR3 is TGTGCCAGCTCACCAGTGGCCATAAACCTGAACACTGAAGCTTTCTTT.

V gene TRBV6-5 combines with J gene TRBJ2-3, with D possibly being TRBD2 (5 bases). Germline V CDR1 and CDR2: MNHEY, SVGAGI. V dropped 10 bases and J dropped 0 bases, with 17 bases sitting between them. The CDR3 has 15 amino acids. The CDR3 region is CATSITRRSTDTQYF. CDR3 DNA sequence: TGTGCCACTTCCATCACCCGGAGGAGCACAGATACGCAGTATTTT.

A few counts support this clone. V usage is TRBV7-2 and J usage is TRBJ2-6; tentative D call: TRBD2 (5 bases). Trimming cost V 2 bases and J 4 bases, with 12 bases left between them. This CDR3 has 16 residues. Looked up from germline, CDR1 is SGHTA and CDR2 is FQGNSA. In DNA, the CDR3 is TGTGCCAGCAGCTTAAGAGGGTCGGCGGGGGCCAACGTCCTGACTTTC. This codes for CASSLRGSAGANVLTF.

This clone was detected only a few times. The chain couples TRBV28 to TRBJ2-2; D may match TRBD1 or TRBD2 (5 bases each). V lost 6 bases and J lost 2, with 16 bases in between. Germline V lookup: CDR1 MDHEN, CDR2 SYDVKM. The CDR3 runs 16 residues. CDR3 amino acids: CASSRPGTVNTGELFF. The CDR3 DNA sequence: TGTGCCAGCAGCCGGCCCGGGACGGTAAACACCGGGGAGCTGTTTTTT.

V gene TRBV7-3 combines with J gene TRBJ2-1; D perhaps matches TRBD1 (5 bases). CDR1 SGHTA and CDR2 FQGTGA come from the germline V gene. The CDR3 is 15 residues long. V gave up 0 bases and J gave up 10 bases, with 16 bases separating them. The DNA for the CDR3 is TGTGCCAGCAGCTTAACTCCCCGGGTCGCAGGGGAGCAGTTCTTC. Encoded protein: CASSLTPRVAGEQFF.

Comments on this clone: One end of the junction is discordant with germline, which a read error may explain. The genes are TRBV2 and TRBJ1-1; perhaps TRBD1 as D (6 bases). Germline lookup yields CDR1 SNHLY and CDR2 FYNNEI. The CDR3 sequence is 15 residues long. For the CDR3, the DNA is TGTGCCAGCAGAGAAGCTAAACAGGGAGGAACTGAAGCTTTCTTT. It encodes CASREAKQGGTEAFF.

This clone has only a few counts. The chain joins TRBV10-3 to TRBJ1-5; D possibly corresponds to TRBD1 (6 bases). V lost 11 bases and J 1 base, leaving 18 bases between the germline ends. Germline V CDR1 and CDR2: ENHRY, SYGVKD. CDR3 length: 15 amino acids. CDR3 DNA sequence: TGTGCCGTCCGCCCGGGGGCTGGAAGCAATCAGCCCCAGCATTTT. This translates into CAVRPGAGSNQPQHF.

To note about this clone: Other DNA sequences in this specimen translate into the identical CDR3. The chain recombines TRBV10-3 with TRBJ2-7, with D perhaps matching TRBD1 (5 bases). Trimming cost V 0 bases and J 5 bases, with 14 bases left between them. The germline V gene encodes CDR1 ENHRY and CDR2 SYGVKD. This CDR3 comprises 15 residues. The CDR3 nucleotides are TGTGCCATCAGTGAGTCCAGGCAGGGTCGCAACGAGCAGTACTTC. Translation: CAISESRQGRNEQYF.